One and the same sample provided the 19 T cell receptor beta chains below, sequenced in a study of cytomegalovirus exposure and HLA in healthy donors. In the PCR, 60 Vbeta and 13 Jbeta primers were used. The table came from immunoSEQ multiplex PCR; TCRdb's copy has only in-frame clones and leaves some out. The sample yields roughly 60,000 clones, about 80% seen once. Source material: PBMCs. These TCRs come from a woman between 40 and 55 years old in good health and CMV-seropositive.

This sequence joins TRBV19 and TRBJ1-5, with D possibly being TRBD1 (5 bases). Trimming pared 5 bases from V and 5 bases from J, leaving 13 bases between. The CDR3 runs 14 residues. The germline gives CDR1 LNHDA, CDR2 SQIVND (reference sequence). The CDR3 sequence: CASSLGRRYQPQHF. CDR3 coding DNA: TGTGCCAGTAGTCTGGGGCGTAGGTATCAGCCCCAGCATTTT.

This clone showed up just once. The rearrangement joins TRBV18 to TRBJ1-5; D is possibly TRBD1 (5 bases). V lost 5 bases, J lost 2 bases, and 10 bases lay in between. Germline values: CDR1 KGHSH, CDR2 LQKENI. The CDR3 is made up of 14 amino acids. The CDR3 DNA is TGTGCCAGCTCATCCACGGGGGGCAATCAGCCCCAGCATTTT. Its protein product is CASSSTGGNQPQHF.

This rearrangement joins TRBV5-4 to TRBJ2-7; the D gene is possibly TRBD2 (5 bases). CDR3 length: 16 residues. Per germline, CDR1 SGHNT and CDR2 YYREEE (reference sequence). V lost 0 bases, J lost 2 bases, and 15 bases lay in between. The CDR3 coding sequence is TGTGCCAGCAGCTTGGGAGGTTTCGGGCGGGCCTACGAGCAGTACTTC. Protein: CASSLGGFGRAYEQYF.

This rearrangement joins TRBV7-2 to TRBJ1-4; D gene uncertain. V lost 3 bases and J 13 bases, leaving 15 bases between the germline ends. This CDR3 has 13 residues. Per the germline V gene, CDR1 is SGHTA and CDR2 is FQGNSA. In DNA form, the CDR3 reads TGTGCCAGCAGCTTCAACGCCGGACGGGGACTGTTTTTT. Protein product: CASSFNAGRGLFF.

The chain has TRBV7-6 and TRBJ2-2; 9 bases are shared with TRBD2. The junction had 15 bases not matched to a gene; V was cut back by 4 bases and J by 6 bases. Germline V gene lookup returns CDR1 SGHVS and CDR2 FNYEAQ. The CDR3 consists of 18 residues. CDR3 amino acids: CASSSASGDSLGAGELFF. In DNA form, the CDR3 reads TGTGCCAGCAGCTCAGCTAGCGGGGACTCACTCGGGGCCGGGGAGCTGTTTTTT.

The chain joins TRBV10-1 to TRBJ2-7, with 9 bases that match TRBD1. V dropped 6 bases and J dropped 6; count of bases not matched to a gene: 6. The germline CDR1 and CDR2 sequences are WNHNN and SYGVQD (reference sequence). CDR3 length: 13 residues. The CDR3 DNA follows: TGCGCCAGCAGCCGGGACAGGGCTAGCGAGCAGTACTTC. Its translation: CASSRDRASEQYF.

CDR3: CASSLGGRRETQYF. CDR3 nucleotide sequence: TGTGCCAGCAGCTTGGGGGGGCGCAGGGAGACCCAGTACTTC. The chain joins TRBV7-2 to TRBJ2-5, with D maybe TRBD2 (7 bases). The ends were cut back, 3 bases at V and 5 bases at J, with 13 bases in the middle. The CDR3 is 14 amino acids. CDR1 is SGHTA and CDR2 is FQGNSA in the germline V gene. The whole variable domain, remainder taken from reference TRBV7-2 and TRBJ2-5, is GAGVSQSPSNKVTEKGKDVELRCDPISGHTALYWYRQSLGQGLEFLIYFQGNSAPDKSGLPSDRFSAERTGGSVSTLTIQRTQQEDSAVYLCASSLGGRRETQYFGPGTRLLVL.

The DNA for the CDR3 is TGTGCCAGTAGTATAGCCTCTAATCAGCCCCAGCATTTT. Protein: CASSIASNQPQHF. V usage is TRBV19 and J usage is TRBJ1-5; D remains ambiguous. Germline V gene lookup returns CDR1 LNHDA and CDR2 SQIVND (reference sequence). The length of the CDR3 is 13 residues. V lost 1 base and J lost 4, with 5 bases in between.

V is TRBV21-1 and J is TRBJ1-5. TRBV21-1 is annotated as a pseudogene. The CDR3 length is 12 residues. The CDR3 DNA follows: TGTGCCAGGCGTACCCTGAATCAGCCCCAGCATTTT. Translation: CARRTLNQPQHF.

This chain connects TRBV5-5 to TRBJ1-4, with D uncertain. The CDR3 is 14 residues long. V was clipped by 5 bases and J by 0 bases, with 8 bases between them. The V gene's germline CDR1 is SGHKS and CDR2 YYEKEE (reference sequence). The CDR3 here is CASSTDATNEKLFF. The CDR3 nucleotides read TGTGCCAGCAGTACAGATGCAACTAATGAAAAACTGTTTTTT.

This chain joins TRBV7-9 and TRBJ2-1; 13 nucleotides match TRBD2. After removal of 4 bases from V and 7 bases from J, the junction contained 4 bases not matched to a gene. The CDR3 loop spans 15 amino acids. Germline V lookup: CDR1 SEHNR, CDR2 FQNEAQ (reference sequence). CDR3 coding DNA: TGTGCCAGCAGCTCTCCGGGACTAGCGGGGAATGAGCAGTTCTTC. It codes for CASSSPGLAGNEQFF.

Here the CDR3 DNA reads TGTGCCTGGAGTGTACAGGGCGGTTCACCCCTCCACTTT. Translation gives CAWSVQGGSPLHF. This rearrangement joins TRBV30 to TRBJ1-6, with a tentative D call TRBD1 (6 bases). Germline V lookup: CDR1 GTSNPN, CDR2 SVGIG (reference sequence). V lost 0 bases to trimming and J lost 9 bases, with 9 bases between them. This CDR3 region has 13 residues.

The chain recombines TRBV18 with TRBJ1-1, with D tentatively TRBD1 (6 bases). The CDR3 sequence is 14 residues long. The germline V gene has CDR1 KGHSH and CDR2 LQKENI. Trimming cost V 3 bases and J 3 bases, with 11 bases left between them. In DNA, the CDR3 is TGTGCCAGCTCACCCCAGGGGCGAGACACTGAAGCTTTCTTT. Amino acids: CASSPQGRDTEAFF.

The rearrangement links TRBV7-3 to TRBJ1-1; TRBD1 agrees at 9 bases. The germline V gene has CDR1 SGHTA and CDR2 FQGTGA. V lost 5 bases to trimming and J lost 1 base; unmatched junction nucleotides: 5. CDR3 length: 15 residues. In nucleotides, the CDR3 is TGTGCCAGCAGCCTCTTGGGACAGGGGAACACTGAAGCTTTCTTT. Translated: CASSLLGQGNTEAFF.

The chain employs TRBV11-2 and TRBJ1-3, with D tentatively TRBD1 (6 bases). V gave up 5 bases and J gave up 0 bases, with 17 bases separating them. From germline, CDR1 is SGHAT and CDR2 FQNNGV. The CDR3 contains 17 residues. CDR3 sequence: CASSPRTALSSGNTIYF. CDR3 coding DNA: TGTGCCAGCAGCCCCCGGACAGCTTTGAGCTCTGGAAACACCATATATTTT.

The chain links TRBV10-2 to TRBJ2-1; D not certain. Germline V gives CDR1 WSHSY, CDR2 SAAADI. Trimming shortened V by 8 bases and J by 8 bases, and 19 bases separated the two germline ends. The CDR3 totals 14 residues. CDR3 coding DNA: TGCGCCAGCCGTTTCCTTCTGAATGAGCATGAGCAGTTCTTC. The encoded protein is CASRFLLNEHEQFF.

This rearrangement joins TRBV5-1 to TRBJ1-2, with TRBD1 as a possible D gene (5 bases). The CDR3 spans 15 residues. Trimming cost V 3 bases and J 3 bases, with 15 bases left between them. Germline CDR1 reads SGHRS; CDR2 reads YFSETQ. CDR3: CASSSRPGGDYGYTF. CDR3 DNA: TGCGCCAGCAGCTCACGACCTGGGGGGGACTATGGCTACACCTTC.

J is TRBJ1-2 and V is TRBV28; D possibly corresponds to TRBD1 (5 bases). V dropped 3 bases and J dropped 5 bases, with 7 bases sitting between them. The CDR3 totals 12 residues. Germline CDR1 MDHEN, CDR2 SYDVKM. In nucleotides, the CDR3 is TGTGCCAGCAGTTTGTCAGGGTATGGCTACACCTTC. Its protein product is CASSLSGYGYTF.

The chain carries TRBV7-8 and TRBJ1-2; D is possibly TRBD1 (6 bases). Trimming took off 1 base at V and 4 bases at J, with 19 bases between the two ends. CDR3 length equals 17 residues. CDR1 is SGHVS and CDR2 is FQNEAQ in the germline V gene. Here the CDR3 reads CASSLGIGGTIGYGYTF. CDR3 DNA sequence: TGTGCCAGCAGCTTAGGAATAGGGGGAACAATCGGCTATGGCTACACCTTC.